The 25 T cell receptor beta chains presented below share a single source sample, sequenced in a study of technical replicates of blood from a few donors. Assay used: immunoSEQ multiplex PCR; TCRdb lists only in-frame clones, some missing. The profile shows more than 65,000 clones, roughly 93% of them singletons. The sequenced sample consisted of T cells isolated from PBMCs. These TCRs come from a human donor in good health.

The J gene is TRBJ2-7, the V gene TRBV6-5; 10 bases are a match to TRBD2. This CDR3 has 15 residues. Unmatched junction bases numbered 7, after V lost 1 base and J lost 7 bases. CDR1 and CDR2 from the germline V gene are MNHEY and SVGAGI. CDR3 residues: CASSYLLAGAGEQYF. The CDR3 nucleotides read TGTGCCAGCAGTTACTTGCTAGCGGGAGCGGGGGAGCAGTACTTC.

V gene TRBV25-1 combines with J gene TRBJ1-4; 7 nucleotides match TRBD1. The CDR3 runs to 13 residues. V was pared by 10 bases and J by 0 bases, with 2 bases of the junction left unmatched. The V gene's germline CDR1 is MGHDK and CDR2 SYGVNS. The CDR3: CATGTATNEKLFF. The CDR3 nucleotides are TGTGCCACAGGGACAGCAACTAATGAAAAACTGTTTTTT.

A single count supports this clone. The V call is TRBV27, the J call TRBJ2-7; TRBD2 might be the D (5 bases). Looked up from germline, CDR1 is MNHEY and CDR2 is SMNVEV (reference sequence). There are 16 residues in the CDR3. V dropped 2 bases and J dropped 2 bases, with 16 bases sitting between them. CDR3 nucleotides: TGTGCCAGCAGTTTAAGCTCGGCTAGCTTTACCTACGAGCAGTACTTC. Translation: CASSLSSASFTYEQYF.

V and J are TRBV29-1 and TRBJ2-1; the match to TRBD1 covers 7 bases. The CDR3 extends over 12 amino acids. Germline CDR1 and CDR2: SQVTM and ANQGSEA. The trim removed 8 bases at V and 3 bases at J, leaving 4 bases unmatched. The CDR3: CSTRGSYNEQFF. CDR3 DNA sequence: TGCAGCACCAGGGGGAGCTACAATGAGCAGTTCTTC.

This CDR3 reads CAGAGGLYNEQFF. The CDR3 DNA sequence: TGTGCCGGAGCGGGAGGGCTTTACAATGAGCAGTTCTTC. The rearrangement links TRBV2 to TRBJ2-1; 10 bases are a match to TRBD2. The germline CDR1 and CDR2 sequences are SNHLY and FYNNEI. This CDR3 has 13 residues. The V segment lost 11 bases and the J segment 4 bases; nucleotides outside the gene matches: 5.

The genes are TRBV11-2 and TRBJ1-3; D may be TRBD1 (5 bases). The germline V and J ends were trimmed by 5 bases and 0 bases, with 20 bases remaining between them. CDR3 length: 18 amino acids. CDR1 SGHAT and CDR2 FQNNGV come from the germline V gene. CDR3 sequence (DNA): TGTGCCAGCAGCCTGGGGCCACCAGGGCCCTTCTCTGGAAACACCATATATTTT. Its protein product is CASSLGPPGPFSGNTIYF.

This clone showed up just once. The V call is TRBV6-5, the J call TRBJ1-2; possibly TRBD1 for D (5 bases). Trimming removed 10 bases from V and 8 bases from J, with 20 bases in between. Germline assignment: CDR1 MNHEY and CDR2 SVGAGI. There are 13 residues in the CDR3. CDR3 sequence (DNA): TGTGCCAAGGGGAATGAGGGACGGGAGGGCTACACCTTC. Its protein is CAKGNEGREGYTF.

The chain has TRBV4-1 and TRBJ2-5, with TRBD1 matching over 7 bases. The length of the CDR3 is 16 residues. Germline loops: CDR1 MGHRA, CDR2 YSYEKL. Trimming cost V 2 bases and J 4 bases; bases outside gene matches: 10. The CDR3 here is CASSQNTGVYGETQYF. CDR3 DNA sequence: TGCGCCAGCAGCCAAAATACAGGGGTATACGGAGAGACCCAGTACTTC.

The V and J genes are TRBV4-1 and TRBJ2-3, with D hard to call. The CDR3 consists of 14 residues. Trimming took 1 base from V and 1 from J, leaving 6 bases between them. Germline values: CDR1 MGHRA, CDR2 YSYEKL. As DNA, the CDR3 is TGCGCCAGCAGCCAAGGTCCAGGCACAGATACGCAGTATTTT. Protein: CASSQGPGTDTQYF.

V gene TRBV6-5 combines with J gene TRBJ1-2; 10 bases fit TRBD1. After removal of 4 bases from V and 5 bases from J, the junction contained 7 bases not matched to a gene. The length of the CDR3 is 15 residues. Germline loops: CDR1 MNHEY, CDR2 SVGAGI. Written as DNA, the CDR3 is TGTGCCAGCAGTTTAGTTGGGACAGGGGATTATGGCTACACCTTC. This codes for CASSLVGTGDYGYTF.

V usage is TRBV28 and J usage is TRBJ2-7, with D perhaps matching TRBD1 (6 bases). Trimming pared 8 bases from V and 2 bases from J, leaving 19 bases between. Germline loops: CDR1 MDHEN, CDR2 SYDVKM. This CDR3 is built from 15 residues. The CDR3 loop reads CASFDTGPLTYEQYF. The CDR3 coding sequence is TGTGCCAGCTTTGACACAGGGCCCCTTACCTACGAGCAGTACTTC. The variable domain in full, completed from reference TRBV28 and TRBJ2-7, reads DVKVTQSSRYLVKRTGEKVFLECVQDMDHENMFWYRQDPGLGLRLIYFSYDVKMKEKGDIPEGYSVSREKKERFSLILESASTNQTSMYLCASFDTGPLTYEQYFGPGTRLTVT.

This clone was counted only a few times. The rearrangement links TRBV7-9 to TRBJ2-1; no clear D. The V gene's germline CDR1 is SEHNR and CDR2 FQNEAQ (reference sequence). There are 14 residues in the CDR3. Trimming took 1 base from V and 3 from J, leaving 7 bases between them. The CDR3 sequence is CASSLDSFYNEQFF. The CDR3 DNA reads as TGTGCCAGCAGCTTAGACAGCTTCTACAATGAGCAGTTCTTC.

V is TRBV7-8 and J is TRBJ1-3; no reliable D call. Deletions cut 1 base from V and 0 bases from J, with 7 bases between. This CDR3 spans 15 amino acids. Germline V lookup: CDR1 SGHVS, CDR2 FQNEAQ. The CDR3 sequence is CASSLGGFSGNTIYF. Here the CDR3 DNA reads TGTGCCAGCAGCTTAGGAGGATTCTCTGGAAACACCATATATTTT.

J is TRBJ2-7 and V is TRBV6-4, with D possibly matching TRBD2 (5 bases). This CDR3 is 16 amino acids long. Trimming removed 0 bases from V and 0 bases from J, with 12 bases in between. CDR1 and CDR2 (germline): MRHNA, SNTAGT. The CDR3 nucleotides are TGTGCCAGCAGTGACTCATCCGGGAAGAGCTCCTACGAGCAGTACTTC. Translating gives CASSDSSGKSSYEQYF.

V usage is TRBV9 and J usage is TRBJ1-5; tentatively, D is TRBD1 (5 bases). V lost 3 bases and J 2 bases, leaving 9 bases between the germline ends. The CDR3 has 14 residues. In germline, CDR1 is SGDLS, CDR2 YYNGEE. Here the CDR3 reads CASSGGGGNQPQHF. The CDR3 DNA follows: TGTGCCAGCAGCGGGGGAGGGGGCAATCAGCCCCAGCATTTT.

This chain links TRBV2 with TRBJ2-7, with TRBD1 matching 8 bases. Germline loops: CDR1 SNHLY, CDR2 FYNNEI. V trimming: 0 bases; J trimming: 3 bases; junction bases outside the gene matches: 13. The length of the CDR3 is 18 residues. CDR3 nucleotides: TGTGCCAGCAGTGAAGCCCCAATGACAGGGGCCGTCTACTACGAGCAGTACTTC. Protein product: CASSEAPMTGAVYYEQYF.

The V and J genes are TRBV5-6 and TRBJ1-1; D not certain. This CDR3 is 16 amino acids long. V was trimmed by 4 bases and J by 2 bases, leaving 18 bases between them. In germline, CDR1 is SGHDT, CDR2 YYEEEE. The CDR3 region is CASSRERVSGNTEAFF. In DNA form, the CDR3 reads TGTGCCAGCAGCCGGGAGAGGGTCTCGGGAAACACTGAAGCTTTCTTT. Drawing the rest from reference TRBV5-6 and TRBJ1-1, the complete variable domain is DAGVTQSPTHLIKTRGQQVTLRCSPKSGHDTVSWYQQALGQGPQFIFQYYEEEERQRGNFPDRFSGHQFPNYSSELNVNALLLGDSALYLCASSRERVSGNTEAFFGQGTRLTVV.

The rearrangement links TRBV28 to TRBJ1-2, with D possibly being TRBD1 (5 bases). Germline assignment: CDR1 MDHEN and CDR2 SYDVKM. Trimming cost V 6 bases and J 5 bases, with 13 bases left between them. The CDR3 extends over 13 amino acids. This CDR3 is CASRDLGGYGYTF. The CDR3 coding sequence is TGTGCCAGCAGAGACCTGGGGGGATATGGCTACACCTTC.

CDR3 DNA: TGCAGTGCTAGAACCCAGGAGCAGTTCTTC. Amino acids: CSARTQEQFF. V is TRBV20-1 and J is TRBJ2-1; no reliable D call. Germline V gives CDR1 DFQATT, CDR2 SNEGSKA (reference sequence). The CDR3 length is 10 residues. V dropped 2 bases and J dropped 10 bases, with 6 bases sitting between them.

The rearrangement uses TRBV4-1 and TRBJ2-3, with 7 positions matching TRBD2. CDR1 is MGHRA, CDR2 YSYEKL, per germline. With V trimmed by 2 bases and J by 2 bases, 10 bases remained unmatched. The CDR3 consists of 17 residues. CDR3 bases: TGCGCCAGCAGCCAAATACTAGGGCGGGAGTCCACAGATACGCAGTATTTT. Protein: CASSQILGRESTDTQYF.

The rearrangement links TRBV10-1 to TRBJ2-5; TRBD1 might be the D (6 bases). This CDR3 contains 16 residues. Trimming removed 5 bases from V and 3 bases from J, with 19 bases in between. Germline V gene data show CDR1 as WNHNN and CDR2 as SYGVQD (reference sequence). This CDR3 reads CASSPRIGTQKETQYF. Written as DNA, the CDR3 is TGCGCCAGCAGTCCGAGGATCGGGACACAAAAAGAGACCCAGTACTTC.

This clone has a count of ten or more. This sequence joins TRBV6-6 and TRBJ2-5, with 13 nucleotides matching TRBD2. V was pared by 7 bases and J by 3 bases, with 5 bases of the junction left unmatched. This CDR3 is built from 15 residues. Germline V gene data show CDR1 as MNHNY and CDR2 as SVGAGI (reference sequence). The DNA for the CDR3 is TGTGCCAGCACTATGACTAGCGGGGGGAAAGAGACCCAGTACTTC. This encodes CASTMTSGGKETQYF.

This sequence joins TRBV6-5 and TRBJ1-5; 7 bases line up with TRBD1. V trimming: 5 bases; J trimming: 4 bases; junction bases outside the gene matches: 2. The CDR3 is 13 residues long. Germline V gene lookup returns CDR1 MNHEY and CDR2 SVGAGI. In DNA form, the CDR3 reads TGTGCCAGCAGTCGACAGGGAAATCAGCCCCAGCATTTT. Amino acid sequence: CASSRQGNQPQHF.

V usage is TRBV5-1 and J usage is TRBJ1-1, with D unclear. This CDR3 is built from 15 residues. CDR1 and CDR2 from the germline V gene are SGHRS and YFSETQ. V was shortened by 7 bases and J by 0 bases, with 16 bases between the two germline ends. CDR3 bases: TGCGCCAGCTCCGCGTTTATGAACCTGAACACTGAAGCTTTCTTT. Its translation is CASSAFMNLNTEAFF.

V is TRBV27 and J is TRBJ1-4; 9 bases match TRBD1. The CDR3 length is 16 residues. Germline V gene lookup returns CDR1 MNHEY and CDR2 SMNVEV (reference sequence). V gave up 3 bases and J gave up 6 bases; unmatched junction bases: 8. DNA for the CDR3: TGTGCCAGCAGTTTGTCTTTGGACAGGGGACATGAAAAACTGTTTTTT. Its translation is CASSLSLDRGHEKLFF.